One TCR beta chain is described in this entry. The germline CDR1 and CDR2 sequences are LGHDT and YNNKEL (reference sequence). The CDR3 runs 13 residues. V gave up 4 bases and J gave up 7 bases, with 13 bases separating them. The method was immunoSEQ multiplex PCR; TCRdb's version includes in-frame clones alone and lacks a portion of them. Among fewer than 85,000 clones, approximately 80% were seen once, and the ten largest hold roughly 6%. The data are from a study of blood T cell repertoires in COVID-19. Study at large: The study drew acute and convalescent COVID-19 samples from the United States, Italy and Spain. Sources were T cells, B-cell-depleted T cells, or PBMCs; the material itself was cDNA or gDNA.

The chain couples TRBV3-1 (or the pseudogene TRBV3-2) to TRBJ1-1, with a tentative D call TRBD1 (5 bases). The clonotype originates from a woman aged 55 to 70 with acute or convalescent COVID-19. The sample taken for sequencing was peripheral blood. The CDR3 nucleotides read TGTGCCAGCAGCCCTTTTGGGGGGATTGAAGCTTTCTTT. This encodes CASSPFGGIEAFF.